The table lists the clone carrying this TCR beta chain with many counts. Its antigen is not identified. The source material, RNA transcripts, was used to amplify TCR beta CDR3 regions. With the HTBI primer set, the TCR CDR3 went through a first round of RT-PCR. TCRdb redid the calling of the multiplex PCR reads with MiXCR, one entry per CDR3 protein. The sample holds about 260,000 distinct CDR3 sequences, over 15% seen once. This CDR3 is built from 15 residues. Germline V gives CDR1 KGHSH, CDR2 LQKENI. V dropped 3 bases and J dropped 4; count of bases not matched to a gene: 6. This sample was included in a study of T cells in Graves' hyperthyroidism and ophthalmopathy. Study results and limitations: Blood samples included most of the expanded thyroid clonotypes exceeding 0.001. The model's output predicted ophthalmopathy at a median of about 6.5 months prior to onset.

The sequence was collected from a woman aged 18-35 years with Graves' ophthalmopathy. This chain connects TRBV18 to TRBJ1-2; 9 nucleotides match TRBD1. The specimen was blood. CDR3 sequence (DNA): TGTGCCAGCTCACCGAACCCGACAGGGGGCTATGGCTACACCTTC. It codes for CASSPNPTGGYGYTF.